These 26 T cell receptor beta chains originate from one sample sequenced in a study of blood T cell repertoires in COVID-19. The data were produced by immunoSEQ multiplex PCR, yet TCRdb's version contains in-frame clones alone and is incomplete. The table has 150,000 or so clones, roughly nine tenths seen once. Sequenced sample: peripheral blood. The receptors derive from a man aged 50 to 60 with acute or convalescent COVID-19.

This chain uses TRBV19 with TRBJ1-2; D possibly corresponds to TRBD1 (5 bases). V lost 3 bases to trimming and J lost 3 bases, with 11 bases between them. The germline CDR1 and CDR2 sequences are LNHDA and SQIVND (reference sequence). The CDR3 runs to 14 residues. The CDR3 coding sequence is TGTGCCAGTAGTATTAGCGGGGGTGACTATGGCTACACCTTC. Its protein is CASSISGGDYGYTF.

The rearrangement joins TRBV9 to TRBJ2-1; D is possibly TRBD1 (5 bases). Per the germline V gene, CDR1 is SGDLS and CDR2 is YYNGEE. V was clipped by 0 bases and J by 2 bases, with 12 bases between them. The CDR3 is 16 amino acids. The CDR3 loop reads CASSVGGNPAYNEQFF. The CDR3 nucleotides read TGTGCCAGCAGCGTAGGGGGCAACCCTGCCTACAATGAGCAGTTCTTC.

The CDR3 loop is CASGISGDRRYGYTF. Here the CDR3 DNA reads TGTGCCAGCGGAATATCGGGGGACAGACGGTATGGCTACACCTTC. The chain recombines TRBV4-2 with TRBJ1-2; 7 nucleotides align to TRBD1. From germline, CDR1 is LGHNA and CDR2 YNFKEQ. J lost 5 bases, V lost 8 bases, and 14 bases had no gene match. The CDR3 is 15 residues long.

CDR3 nucleotide sequence: TGTGCCAGCAGCTTAAAGCCCCCGACAGGGCCCAACTACAATGAGCAGTTCTTC. It encodes CASSLKPPTGPNYNEQFF. The genes are TRBV7-3 and TRBJ2-1; 7 bases fit TRBD1. CDR3 length: 18 amino acids. Germline lookup yields CDR1 SGHTA and CDR2 FQGTGA. The junction had 12 bases not matched to a gene; V was cut back by 1 base and J by 3 bases.

The chain has TRBV6-5 and TRBJ1-2, with 10 bases that match TRBD1. The V segment lost 6 bases and the J segment 4 bases; nucleotides outside the gene matches: 8. The CDR3 spans 15 residues. CDR1 is MNHEY and CDR2 is SVGAGI in the germline V gene. In DNA, the CDR3 is TGTGCCAGCAGAACCGGGACAGGGGTTATCTATGGCTACACCTTC. It translates to CASRTGTGVIYGYTF.

The V and J genes are TRBV3-1 (or the pseudogene TRBV3-2) and TRBJ1-2; D might be TRBD1 (5 bases). Looked up from germline, CDR1 is LGHDT and CDR2 is YNNKEL (reference sequence). Trimming pared 4 bases from V and 2 bases from J, leaving 17 bases between. The CDR3 is 16 residues long. The CDR3 DNA is TGTGCCAGCAGCCCCCCCCATGGCGGGGCAAACTATGGCTACACCTTC. This gives the protein CASSPPHGGANYGYTF.

The CDR3 reads CASSTTAGDGGYTF. The DNA of the CDR3 is TGTGCCAGCAGTACTACCGCAGGGGATGGAGGCTACACCTTC. V is TRBV28 and J is TRBJ1-2, with D perhaps TRBD1 (6 bases). Trimming shortened V by 5 bases and J by 8 bases, and 18 bases separated the two germline ends. Germline CDR1 and CDR2: MDHEN and SYDVKM. CDR3 length equals 14 residues.

V gene TRBV7-2 combines with J gene TRBJ2-3; perhaps TRBD2 as D (7 bases). Trimming pared 2 bases from V and 5 bases from J, leaving 11 bases between. This CDR3 region has 14 residues. Germline V gene data show CDR1 as SGHTA and CDR2 as FQGNSA. This chain's CDR3 is CASSLWGGGDTQYF. The DNA of the CDR3 is TGTGCCAGCAGCTTATGGGGAGGGGGAGATACGCAGTATTTT.

The V call is TRBV3-1 (or the pseudogene TRBV3-2), the J call TRBJ2-1; 13 nucleotides line up with TRBD2. This CDR3 is 14 amino acids long. Germline lookup yields CDR1 LGHDT and CDR2 YNNKEL (reference sequence). The junction had 6 bases not matched to a gene; V was cut back by 3 bases and J by 13 bases. CDR3 nucleotide sequence: TGTGCCAGCAGCCAGGCGGGACTAGCGGGGCTACAGTTCTTC. It is translated as CASSQAGLAGLQFF.

This clone was recorded once. At one boundary the junction diverges from the germline segment, which might be a read error. The chain uses TRBV27 and TRBJ1-1; the D gene is possibly TRBD1 (5 bases). This CDR3 contains 15 residues. CDR1 MNHEY and CDR2 SMNVEV come from the germline V gene (reference sequence). DNA for the CDR3: TGTGTCAGCAGTTTATCGTGGGGGGTAAACACTGAAGCTTTCTTT. It codes for CVSSLSWGVNTEAFF.

The chain recombines TRBV28 with TRBJ2-7; 7 bases match TRBD2. V was clipped by 3 bases and J by 12 bases; unmatched bases: 5. CDR1 is MDHEN and CDR2 is SYDVKM in the germline V gene. The CDR3 sequence is 11 residues long. The CDR3 DNA follows: TGTGCCAGCAGTTTCAGCGGGGTGGCGTACGTC. Amino acids: CASSFSGVAYV.

The chain uses TRBV7-3 and TRBJ2-2; 13 bases match TRBD2. Per the germline V gene, CDR1 is SGHTA and CDR2 is FQGTGA. The CDR3 spans 16 residues. V shed 6 bases and J 1 base; nucleotides not matched to a gene: 2. The DNA of the CDR3 is TGTGCCAGCAGTCGGACTAGCGGGAGGAACACCGGGGAGCTGTTTTTT. Residues: CASSRTSGRNTGELFF. Full variable domain (rest looked up from reference TRBV7-3 and TRBJ2-2): GAGVSQTPSNKVTEKGKYVELRCDPISGHTALYWYRQSLGQGPEFLIYFQGTGAADDSGLPNDRFFAVRPEGSVSTLKIQRTERGDSAVYLCASSRTSGRNTGELFFGEGSRLTVL.

This chain links TRBV25-1 with TRBJ1-3, with D hard to call. This CDR3 is 15 amino acids long. Trimming cost V 1 base and J 0 bases, with 7 bases left between them. Germline V gene lookup returns CDR1 MGHDK and CDR2 SYGVNS. The CDR3 protein is CASSESGRSGNTIYF. DNA for the CDR3: TGTGCCAGCAGTGAATCTGGCCGCTCTGGAAACACCATATATTTT.

The gene calls are TRBV5-1 and TRBJ2-1; TRBD1 matches at 7 bases. With 4 bases clipped from V and 2 bases from J, the junction kept 9 bases outside the gene matches. In germline, CDR1 is SGHRS, CDR2 YFSETQ. The CDR3 is 16 residues long. CDR3 in DNA: TGCGCCAGCAGCCTACAGACCGGGACAGCCTACAATGAGCAGTTCTTC. Its translation: CASSLQTGTAYNEQFF.

In DNA form, the CDR3 reads TGTGCCAGCGTGGTAGCCAGAGGGATCGGACAAGAGACCCAGTACTTC. Protein sequence: CASVVARGIGQETQYF. The V call is TRBV6-6, the J call TRBJ2-5; D perhaps matches TRBD2 (5 bases). CDR1 is MNHNY, CDR2 SVGAGI, per germline (reference sequence). The CDR3 loop spans 16 amino acids. V shed 8 bases and J shed 2 bases, with 21 bases lying between them.

This clone was seen only once. This chain joins TRBV28 and TRBJ2-7, with 9 positions matching TRBD1. Germline loops: CDR1 MDHEN, CDR2 SYDVKM. The J segment lost 7 bases and the V segment lost 7 bases, leaving 11 bases of the junction unmatched. The CDR3 length is 14 residues. The CDR3 loop is CASTQGGGTGEQYV. The DNA for the CDR3 is TGTGCCAGCACCCAAGGGGGAGGGACAGGGGAGCAGTACGTC.

The chain employs TRBV5-1 and TRBJ1-4, with 8 nucleotides matching TRBD1. The length of the CDR3 is 15 residues. V dropped 4 bases and J dropped 3; count of bases not matched to a gene: 5. Germline V lookup: CDR1 SGHRS, CDR2 YFSETQ. CDR3 sequence (DNA): TGCGCCAGCAGCCTGACAGGGGCTGCTAATGAAAAACTGTTTTTT. Amino acid sequence: CASSLTGAANEKLFF.

This clone was observed once. The chain joins TRBV23-1 to TRBJ2-2; possibly TRBD2 for D (6 bases). TRBV23-1 is labeled an ORF, and its function is uncertain. The CDR3 sequence is 14 residues long. The V gene lost 11 bases and the J gene lost 4 bases, with 17 bases spanning the gap. The CDR3 DNA follows: TGCGCCGGGAGGACGGCCCGAGTCACCGGGGAGCTGTTTTTT. Residues: CAGRTARVTGELFF.

This clone was detected only a few times. The same CDR3 also results from other DNA sequences found in this sample. The chain is built from TRBV11-2 and TRBJ2-1, with D perhaps TRBD2 (5 bases). Trimming left V 3 bases short and J 5 bases short, with 5 bases between. The CDR3 has 12 residues. CDR1 and CDR2 from the germline V gene are SGHAT and FQNNGV. The CDR3 reads CASSLRDNEQFF. The CDR3 coding sequence is TGTGCCAGCAGCTTGCGGGACAATGAGCAGTTCTTC.

The chain is built from TRBV7-9 and TRBJ2-6, with D possibly being TRBD1 (5 bases). The CDR3 loop spans 15 amino acids. Trimming cost V 5 bases and J 2 bases, with 10 bases left between them. Germline V lookup: CDR1 SEHNR, CDR2 FQNEAQ (reference sequence). The CDR3: CASSPTGAGANVLTF. CDR3 sequence (DNA): TGTGCCAGCAGCCCAACAGGCGCTGGGGCCAACGTCCTGACTTTC. Supplemented by reference TRBV7-9 and TRBJ2-6, the full variable domain reads DTGVSQNPRHKITKRGQNVTFRCDPISEHNRLYWYRQTLGQGPEFLTYFQNEAQLEKSRLLSDRFSAERPKGSFSTLEIQRTEQGDSAMYLCASSPTGAGANVLTFGAGSRLTVL.

This clone was detected a few times. The V gene is TRBV6-2 or TRBV6-3, the J gene TRBJ2-6, with D unresolved. Germline values: CDR1 MNHEY, CDR2 SVGEGT. The CDR3 totals 16 residues. The ends were cut back, 0 bases at V and 0 bases at J, with 6 bases in the middle. CDR3 sequence (DNA): TGTGCCAGCAGTTACTCGAGTGTCTCTGGGGCCAACGTCCTGACTTTC. Amino acids: CASSYSSVSGANVLTF.

The chain couples TRBV28 to TRBJ1-2; 9 nucleotides line up with TRBD1. The J segment lost 8 bases and the V segment lost 6 bases, leaving 13 bases of the junction unmatched. Germline-derived CDR1 and CDR2 are MDHEN and SYDVKM. The CDR3 totals 15 residues. The CDR3 loop reads CASSRGGQGIGGYTF. The CDR3 DNA follows: TGTGCCAGCAGCAGAGGGGGACAGGGAATAGGAGGCTACACCTTC.

The genes are TRBV10-3 and TRBJ1-6; 7 bases line up with TRBD1. This CDR3 has 15 residues. V shed 4 bases and J 6 bases; nucleotides not matched to a gene: 6. CDR1 ENHRY and CDR2 SYGVKD come from the germline V gene. CDR3 amino acids: CAISGQGTVNSPLHF. DNA of the CDR3: TGTGCCATCAGTGGGCAGGGGACAGTTAATTCACCCCTCCACTTT.

The chain has TRBV6-1 and TRBJ2-6; D remains ambiguous. Deletions cut 4 bases from V and 2 bases from J, with 12 bases between. The CDR3 has 16 residues. The germline CDR1 and CDR2 sequences are MNHNS and SASEGT. The CDR3: CASSVRRSTGANVLTF. For the CDR3, the DNA is TGTGCCAGCAGTGTACGTAGAAGCACTGGGGCCAACGTCCTGACTTTC.

The rearrangement links TRBV13 to TRBJ1-1; maybe TRBD1 (5 bases). From germline, CDR1 is PRHDT and CDR2 FYEKMQ (reference sequence). The CDR3 is 14 amino acids. The V end was cut by 5 bases, the J end by 5 bases, with 15 bases between. This chain's CDR3 is CASSPGGSWTEAFF. The CDR3 nucleotides read TGTGCCAGCAGCCCGGGGGGATCGTGGACTGAAGCTTTCTTT.

The J gene is TRBJ2-3, the V gene TRBV4-3, with D hard to call. Germline CDR1 is LGHNA and CDR2 is YSLEER. The CDR3 runs to 15 residues. Trimming took off 0 bases at V and 0 bases at J, with 7 bases between the two ends. The CDR3, as DNA: TGCGCCAGCAGCCAAGAGGGCCACAGCACAGATACGCAGTATTTT. Translated: CASSQEGHSTDTQYF.